What follows are 20 T cell receptor beta chains derived from one specimen sequenced in a study of T cell repertoires in aging, cancer and after chemotherapy. TCR beta rearrangements were amplified from peripheral blood genomic DNA. TRB rearrangements spanning V, D and J were amplified using mixed TRB-A/B primers. TCRdb reanalysed the multiplex PCR reads using MiXCR and keeps one entry per CDR3 protein. Of 9,500 or so distinct CDR3 sequences detected, 25% to 30% appear once; the ten largest clones hold roughly 1.3%. The sequenced sample consisted of blood. The receptors come from a human donor in good health.

The V and J genes are TRBV7-3 and TRBJ1-2, with D unresolved. Trimming pared 3 bases from V and 6 bases from J, leaving 17 bases between. The CDR3 is made up of 15 amino acids. The germline gives CDR1 SGHTA, CDR2 FQGTGA. The CDR3 sequence: CASSFTGDGRHGYTF. In DNA form, the CDR3 reads TGTGCCAGCAGCTTCACGGGTGACGGTCGGCATGGCTACACCTTC. The full variable domain, rest sourced from reference TRBV7-3 and TRBJ1-2, is GAGVSQTPSNKVTEKGKYVELRCDPISGHTALYWYRQSLGQGPEFLIYFQGTGAADDSGLPNDRFFAVRPEGSVSTLKIQRTERGDSAVYLCASSFTGDGRHGYTFGSGTRLTVV.

The chain uses TRBV6-5 and TRBJ2-1; 14 nucleotides match TRBD2. CDR1 and CDR2 from the germline V gene are MNHEY and SVGAGI. This CDR3 spans 16 amino acids. J lost 8 bases, V lost 5 bases, and 8 bases had no gene match. The CDR3 sequence: CASSHEGTSGSYEQFF. As DNA, the CDR3 is TGTGCCAGCAGTCACGAAGGGACTAGCGGGAGCTATGAGCAGTTCTTC.

The V and J genes are TRBV12-3 or TRBV12-4 and TRBJ2-1; D may be TRBD1 or TRBD2 (5 bases each). The V end lost 2 bases, the J end lost 10 bases, and 9 bases lay between the germline ends. The CDR3 covers 12 residues. This chain's CDR3 is CASSLSGTEQFF. The CDR3 DNA follows: TGTGCCAGCAGTTTATCCGGGACCGAGCAGTTCTTC.

The genes are TRBV20-1 and TRBJ2-3; D is perhaps TRBD1 (5 bases). Trimming took 8 bases from V and 7 from J, leaving 22 bases between them. This CDR3 has 14 amino acids. The V gene's germline CDR1 is DFQATT and CDR2 SNEGSKA (reference sequence). The CDR3 protein is CSTKDMGQFHTQYF. CDR3 bases: TGCAGTACTAAAGATATGGGGCAGTTTCATACGCAGTATTTT.

The J gene is TRBJ2-5, the V gene TRBV5-6; 12 bases line up with TRBD2. The CDR3 is made up of 16 amino acids. Germline CDR1 is SGHDT and CDR2 is YYEEEE. J was trimmed by 4 bases and V by 4 bases; bases with no gene match: 8. The DNA for the CDR3 is TGTGCCAGCAGCCCTACTAGCGGGAGGCGGCGAGAGACCCAGTACTTC. Translation: CASSPTSGRRRETQYF.

The V call is TRBV5-4, the J call TRBJ2-3; possible D gene TRBD2, 5 bases. The CDR3 contains 16 residues. Germline lookup yields CDR1 SGHNT and CDR2 YYREEE (reference sequence). The V gene lost 0 bases and the J gene lost 3 bases, with 14 bases spanning the gap. CDR3 region: CASSLGGGAVTDTQYF. The CDR3 bases are TGTGCCAGCAGCTTGGGTGGTGGAGCGGTTACAGATACGCAGTATTTT.

This clonotype is medium-sized (0.01 to 0.1%) within its sample. J is TRBJ1-2 and V is TRBV13, with no clear D. Trimming removed 4 bases from V and 0 bases from J, with 12 bases in between. Germline V gene sequence: CDR1 PRHDT, CDR2 FYEKMQ (reference sequence). This CDR3 comprises 15 residues. The CDR3 DNA sequence: TGTGCCAGCAGCTCCCTCGGGGAGCCTAACTATGGCTACACCTTC. It translates to CASSSLGEPNYGYTF. The full variable domain, in which reference TRBV13 and TRBJ1-2 provide the parts outside the CDR3, is AAGVIQSPRHLIKEKRETATLKCYPIPRHDTVYWYQQGPGQDPQFLISFYEKMQSDKGSIPDRFSAQQFSDYHSELNMSSLELGDSALYFCASSSLGEPNYGYTFGSGTRLTVV.

The rearrangement links TRBV7-9 to TRBJ1-5; the D is unclear. The V gene's germline CDR1 is SEHNR and CDR2 FQNEAQ (reference sequence). V was pared by 0 bases and J by 4 bases, with 13 bases between. This CDR3 is built from 16 residues. CDR3 loop: CASSLAGEGMNQPQHF. The CDR3 bases are TGTGCCAGCAGCTTAGCTGGAGAGGGAATGAATCAGCCCCAGCATTTT. Looking up the rest from reference TRBV7-9 and TRBJ1-5 gives the full variable domain: DTGVSQNPRHKITKRGQNVTFRCDPISEHNRLYWYRQTLGQGPEFLTYFQNEAQLEKSRLLSDRFSAERPKGSFSTLEIQRTEQGDSAMYLCASSLAGEGMNQPQHFGDGTRLSIL.

This rearrangement joins TRBV6-5 to TRBJ2-1; 7 bases fit TRBD2. CDR1 is MNHEY, CDR2 SVGAGI, per germline. The CDR3 consists of 14 residues. V gave up 5 bases and J gave up 6 bases; unmatched junction bases: 7. This CDR3 reads CASSESGGVNEQFF. The CDR3 DNA reads TGTGCCAGCAGTGAAAGTGGGGGGGTCAATGAGCAGTTCTTC.

CDR3 coding DNA: TGTGCCAGCAGTTTCGCCGGGACAGGGGAGAGCGGGAGGGCCGGAGAGACCCAGTACTTC. It translates to CASSFAGTGESGRAGETQYF. The rearrangement joins TRBV6-5 to TRBJ2-5; D may match TRBD1 or TRBD2 (10 bases each). V was shortened by 4 bases and J by 4 bases, with 31 bases between the two germline ends. Germline V gene sequence: CDR1 MNHEY, CDR2 SVGAGI. The CDR3 extends over 20 amino acids.

The chain links TRBV18 to TRBJ2-7, with 11 bases matching TRBD2. V trimming: 1 base; J trimming: 5 bases; junction bases outside the gene matches: 4. There are 15 residues in the CDR3. Germline lookup yields CDR1 KGHSH and CDR2 LQKENI. CDR3 in amino acids: CASSPLLLAGDEQYF. The CDR3 DNA follows: TGTGCCAGCTCACCACTATTACTAGCGGGAGACGAGCAGTACTTC. Based on the CDR3 plus reference TRBV18 and TRBJ2-7, the full variable domain is NAGVMQNPRHLVRRRGQEARLRCSPMKGHSHVYWYRQLPEEGLKFMVYLQKENIIDESGMPKERFSAEFPKEGPSILRIQQVVRGDSAAYFCASSPLLLAGDEQYFGPGTRLTVT.

This clonotype is medium-sized in the sample. V and J are TRBV30 and TRBJ1-1; D is possibly TRBD1 (5 bases). V was trimmed by 2 bases and J by 0 bases, leaving 10 bases between them. This CDR3 comprises 14 residues. Germline V gene lookup returns CDR1 GTSNPN and CDR2 SVGIG (reference sequence). This CDR3 is CAWSWGSMNTEAFF. CDR3 bases: TGTGCCTGGAGTTGGGGGAGTATGAACACTGAAGCTTTCTTT.

The chain joins TRBV20-1 to TRBJ1-5, with D tentatively TRBD1 (6 bases). This CDR3 is built from 15 residues. The V and J ends lost 3 bases and 2 bases respectively, with 14 bases between them. Per germline, CDR1 DFQATT and CDR2 SNEGSKA (reference sequence). The DNA of the CDR3 is TGCAGTGCTAGCGACACGGGGGCGGGCAATCAGCCCCAGCATTTT. Translated: CSASDTGAGNQPQHF.

As to this clonotype: Since a much larger clone is just one base distant, this may be a read error. This CDR3 is missing its conserved last phenylalanine or tryptophan, likely due to a read error. The chain carries TRBV29-1 and TRBJ2-1; maybe TRBD1 (5 bases). CDR1 and CDR2 (germline): SQVTM, ANQGSEA. Trimming stripped 3 bases from V and 4 bases from J, with 16 bases between. The CDR3 has 15 amino acids. For the CDR3, the DNA is TGCAGCGTTGAGGCAGCAACTGGGGCTTACAATGAGCAGTTCTTA. Protein product: CSVEAATGAYNEQFL.

The V and J genes are TRBV4-1 and TRBJ1-3, with D hard to call. Between the trimmed V and J ends, which lost 4 bases and 0 bases, there was a span of 10 bases. CDR3 length: 15 amino acids. Germline CDR1 and CDR2: MGHRA and YSYEKL. The DNA for the CDR3 is TGCGCCAGCAGCCCTCTACCGTACTCTGGAAACACCATATATTTT. Its translation is CASSPLPYSGNTIYF.

Written as DNA, the CDR3 is TGTGCCAGCAGCCCCACAGGGGACTACGAGCAGTACTTC. Translated, it gives CASSPTGDYEQYF. The chain joins TRBV9 to TRBJ2-7, with 7 bases identical to TRBD1. Germline V gene sequence: CDR1 SGDLS, CDR2 YYNGEE. The CDR3 spans 13 residues. After removal of 4 bases from V and 3 bases from J, the junction contained 4 bases not matched to a gene.

J is TRBJ2-2 and V is TRBV11-2; TRBD2 matches 8 bases. V lost 4 bases to trimming and J lost 6 bases; unmatched junction nucleotides: 10. The CDR3 has 16 amino acids. Germline V lookup: CDR1 SGHAT, CDR2 FQNNGV. CDR3 DNA: TGTGCCAGCAGCTCTTTAGCGGGACGTTGGCCCGGGGAGCTGTTTTTT. Its translation: CASSSLAGRWPGELFF.

V gene TRBV10-1 combines with J gene TRBJ2-1; D ambiguous. This CDR3 spans 13 amino acids. Trimming pared 4 bases from V and 3 bases from J, leaving 7 bases between. In germline, CDR1 is WNHNN, CDR2 SYGVQD (reference sequence). The DNA for the CDR3 is TGCGCCAGCAGTGGGACCAGCTACAATGAGCAGTTCTTC. Amino acid sequence: CASSGTSYNEQFF.

The chain uses TRBV9 and TRBJ2-1, with D possibly being TRBD2 (5 bases). The germline gives CDR1 SGDLS, CDR2 YYNGEE. CDR3 length: 13 residues. The V end lost 5 bases, the J end lost 6 bases, and 12 bases lay between the germline ends. The CDR3 region is CASSSGTVNEQFF. CDR3 bases: TGTGCCAGCAGTTCGGGAACAGTCAATGAGCAGTTCTTC.

This clonotype has just a few counts. The rearrangement joins TRBV27 to TRBJ1-5, with D uncertain. V shed 0 bases and J shed 0 bases, with 12 bases lying between them. This CDR3 is built from 17 residues. Germline CDR1 MNHEY, CDR2 SMNVEV (reference sequence). The CDR3 region has the DNA TGTGCCAGCAGTTTATCGGCCATCCAGCTTAGCAATCAGCCCCAGCATTTT. Its protein is CASSLSAIQLSNQPQHF.